This T cell receptor (beta chain) emerged from a study of blood T cell repertoires in COVID-19. Study information: The United States, Italy and Spain were the sources of the acute and convalescent COVID-19 samples. PBMCs, B-cell-depleted T cells, or T cells were the source of the cDNA or gDNA that made up the material.

Some clones are missing from TCRdb's copy, which holds only in-frame ones; the method was immunoSEQ multiplex PCR. Seen here are some 130,000 clones, 90% observed once, and the top ten hold approximately 5%. Seattle enrolled patients during active infection and tracked them longitudinally. Per the germline V gene, CDR1 is SGHRS and CDR2 is YFSETQ. V lost 3 bases and J lost 4, with 16 bases in between. The CDR3 is made up of 15 amino acids. The specimen was peripheral blood. The clonotype originates from a man in his fifties or sixties with COVID-19, enrolled during active disease. The J gene is TRBJ1-1, the V gene TRBV5-1, with D possibly TRBD1 on 5 matching bases. This CDR3 reads CASSSQLDGGTEAFF. The CDR3 DNA sequence: TGCGCCAGCAGCTCCCAGCTCGACGGGGGCACTGAAGCTTTCTTT.